The 11 T cell receptor beta chains listed next were all sequenced from one sample in a study of beta chain features in type 1 diabetes. Reverse transcribing all isolated RNA meant expressed TCRB transcripts were sequenced. Clones were read by immunoSEQ multiplex PCR, and TCRdb kept only the in-frame ones, dropping some. The table includes over 150,000 clones, 10% detected once. Study-wide findings and caveats: All four CD4+ subsets from Type 1 diabetes patients carried moderately but significantly shorter TCRB CDR3s.

No cognate antigen is known for these TCRs. Sequencing was carried out using central memory CD4+ T cells from blood. The source is a man aged 25 to 40 with type 1 diabetes.

The chain is built from TRBV5-1 and TRBJ2-1, with D perhaps matching TRBD1 (6 bases). V was pared by 4 bases and J by 0 bases, with 11 bases between. The CDR3 contains 15 residues. The germline gives CDR1 SGHRS, CDR2 YFSETQ. The CDR3 loop reads CASSRGQSSYNEQFF. The CDR3 DNA reads as TGCGCCAGCAGCAGGGGACAAAGCTCCTACAATGAGCAGTTCTTC.

This chain uses TRBV13 with TRBJ2-7; TRBD1 aligns across 7 bases. Germline loops: CDR1 PRHDT, CDR2 FYEKMQ (reference sequence). This CDR3 is 15 amino acids long. With 4 bases clipped from V and 6 bases from J, the junction kept 12 bases outside the gene matches. The CDR3 DNA sequence: TGTGCCAGCAGCTATCTCCCACAGGGGTCCGGCGAGCAGTACTTC. This sequence encodes CASSYLPQGSGEQYF.

This clone turned up a few times. V gene TRBV30 combines with J gene TRBJ2-3; a possible D gene is TRBD2 (5 bases). Trimming removed 0 bases at V and 6 bases at J, with 16 bases between. The CDR3 length is 15 residues. Germline assignment: CDR1 GTSNPN and CDR2 SVGIG (reference sequence). In nucleotides, the CDR3 is TGTGCCTGGAGTGTAGGGAGTATTATTGGGGATACGCAGTATTTT. This sequence encodes CAWSVGSIIGDTQYF.

The chain employs TRBV5-6 and TRBJ1-1; 9 nucleotides line up with TRBD1. V lost 3 bases and J lost 5; bases outside the gene matches: 5. Germline V gene data show CDR1 as SGHDT and CDR2 as YYEEEE. This CDR3 has 14 residues. In DNA form, the CDR3 reads TGTGCCAGCAGCTGGGGACAGGGTTGGACTGAAGCTTTCTTT. It encodes CASSWGQGWTEAFF. The full variable domain, in which reference TRBV5-6 and TRBJ1-1 provide the parts outside the CDR3, is DAGVTQSPTHLIKTRGQQVTLRCSPKSGHDTVSWYQQALGQGPQFIFQYYEEEERQRGNFPDRFSGHQFPNYSSELNVNALLLGDSALYLCASSWGQGWTEAFFGQGTRLTVV.

This clone was recorded many times. The genes are TRBV4-3 and TRBJ2-7; 11 bases are shared with TRBD1. J was trimmed by 4 bases and V by 0 bases; bases with no gene match: 5. CDR1 is LGHNA and CDR2 is YSLEER in the germline V gene. This CDR3 has 16 amino acids. CDR3 nucleotide sequence: TGCGCCAGCAGCCAAGACGTGGGGACAGGGGGTTACGAGCAGTACTTC. This codes for CASSQDVGTGGYEQYF.

This clone showed up just a few times. J is TRBJ2-1 and V is TRBV4-3; 10 positions match TRBD2. From germline, CDR1 is LGHNA and CDR2 YSLEER. V lost 1 base and J lost 7; bases outside the gene matches: 7. The CDR3 extends over 16 amino acids. The CDR3 coding sequence is TGCGCCAGCAGCCAAGTTGCTAGCGGGAGACATAATGAGCAGTTCTTC. Translated: CASSQVASGRHNEQFF.

The chain carries TRBV5-1 and TRBJ2-7, with 8 bases that match TRBD2. This CDR3 is built from 14 residues. V gave up 4 bases and J gave up 4 bases; unmatched junction bases: 7. In germline, CDR1 is SGHRS, CDR2 YFSETQ. The chain's CDR3 is CASSQGLGLYEQYF. CDR3 sequence (DNA): TGCGCCAGCAGCCAGGGACTAGGGTTGTACGAGCAGTACTTC.

The chain links TRBV5-4 to TRBJ1-2; 7 bases fit TRBD1. Germline V lookup: CDR1 SGHNT, CDR2 YYREEE (reference sequence). Trimming removed 6 bases from V and 2 bases from J; junction bases left unmatched: 4. CDR3 size: 13 residues. The CDR3 region has the DNA TGTGCCAGCAACACACAGGGGAACTATGGCTACACCTTC. Amino acid sequence: CASNTQGNYGYTF.

In its sample, this clone was seen a few times. Other nucleotide sequences from this sample produce the same CDR3. This sequence joins TRBV7-9 and TRBJ1-1; 9 bases fit TRBD1. Unmatched junction bases numbered 6, after V lost 5 bases and J lost 5 bases. Germline V lookup: CDR1 SEHNR, CDR2 FQNEAQ (reference sequence). The CDR3 consists of 14 residues. CDR3 DNA: TGTGCCAGCAGCCAGGGACAGGGAAGTACTGAAGCTTTCTTT. Protein sequence: CASSQGQGSTEAFF.

The chain has TRBV7-2 and TRBJ1-5; D remains unclear. CDR1 SGHTA and CDR2 FQGNSA come from the germline V gene. This CDR3 comprises 13 residues. V gave up 1 base and J gave up 4 bases, with 5 bases separating them. CDR3 coding DNA: TGTGCCAGCAGCTTAGGTCCTAATCAGCCCCAGCATTTT. Translated: CASSLGPNQPQHF. The entire variable domain, with the rest obtained from reference TRBV7-2 and TRBJ1-5, is as follows: GAGVSQSPSNKVTEKGKDVELRCDPISGHTALYWYRQSLGQGLEFLIYFQGNSAPDKSGLPSDRFSAERTGGSVSTLTIQRTQQEDSAVYLCASSLGPNQPQHFGDGTRLSIL.

This clone was observed a few times. The rearrangement links TRBV13 to TRBJ2-3, with D possibly matching TRBD2 (6 bases). Trimming removed 1 base at V and 6 bases at J, with 17 bases between. Germline V lookup: CDR1 PRHDT, CDR2 FYEKMQ (reference sequence). This CDR3 has 16 amino acids. CDR3 sequence reads: CASSLVVGLPVDTQYF. The CDR3 DNA reads as TGTGCCAGCAGCTTAGTCGTGGGACTTCCTGTCGATACGCAGTATTTT.